The rows below give T cell receptor beta chains drawn from one sample of a study of blood T cell repertoires in COVID-19. The protocol was immunoSEQ multiplex PCR, while the TCRdb copy is restricted to in-frame clones and leaves out a portion. The sample lists approximately 200,000 clones; over 75% were seen once. Sequencing was done on a sample of peripheral blood. These receptors originate from a woman aged 50 to 60 with acute or convalescent COVID-19. The CDR3 runs from the conserved cysteine through the conserved F or W.

J gene | V gene | CDR3 protein
TRBJ1-2 | TRBV28 | CASSFGRRDTYGYTF
TRBJ2-1 | TRBV18 | CASSPPGWSSYNEQFF
TRBJ1-1 | TRBV12-3/TRBV12-4 | CASSWGRTEAFF
TRBJ1-2 | TRBV11-2 | CASSFGWSYGYTF
TRBJ2-5 | TRBV11-2 | CASSLSPGTGQETQYF
TRBJ2-1 | TRBV7-9 | CASSSVRGSYNEQFF
TRBJ1-2 | TRBV12-3/TRBV12-4 | CASTAVGGGYTF
TRBJ2-7 | TRBV27 | CASSRLLAGVPYEQYF
TRBJ2-7 | TRBV10-2 | CASRGSSSYEQYF
TRBJ2-7 | TRBV5-5 | CASDDRGLAGHYEQYF
TRBJ2-5 | TRBV6-2/TRBV6-3 | CASSYGRGRVETQYF
TRBJ1-5 | TRBV7-8 | CASSLMEGNNQPQHF